This T cell receptor beta chain was documented in a study of T cell responses to AZD1222 COVID-19 vaccine. Overall study findings and caveats: Close to half of spike-specific TCRs reportedly recognize unmutated variant regions. Most donors were white British and more were female, and clonal diversity was possibly underestimated.

Germline lookup yields CDR1 SGDLS and CDR2 YYNGEE. The ends were cut back, 0 bases at V and 2 bases at J, with 9 bases in the middle. CDR3 length: 14 residues. On this clone: Its antigen remains unknown. This same CDR3 is encoded by further DNA sequences in the sample.

The data were produced by immunoSEQ multiplex PCR, yet TCRdb's version contains in-frame clones alone and is incomplete. The data hold 140,000 to 150,000 clones, with 85% to 95% observed a single time. The sequence was obtained from an adult who had recovered from COVID-19. This chain links TRBV9 with TRBJ2-7, with a possible D match to TRBD1 (5 bases). The specimen comprised peripheral blood, sampled after recovery from COVID-19. The DNA for the CDR3 is TGTGCCAGCAGCGTAGCGGCAGGGCCCTACGAGCAGTACTTC. It translates to CASSVAAGPYEQYF.